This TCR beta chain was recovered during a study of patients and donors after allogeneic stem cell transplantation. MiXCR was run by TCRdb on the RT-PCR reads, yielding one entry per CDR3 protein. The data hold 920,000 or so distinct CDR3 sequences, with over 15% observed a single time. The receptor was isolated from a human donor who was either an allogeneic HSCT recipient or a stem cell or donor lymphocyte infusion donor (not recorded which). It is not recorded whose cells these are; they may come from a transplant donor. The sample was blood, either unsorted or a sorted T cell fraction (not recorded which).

The CDR3 here is CSALSTENTEAFF. The CDR3, as DNA: TGCAGTGCCCTGTCGACGGAGAACACTGAAGCTTTCTTT. The rearrangement uses TRBV20-1 and TRBJ1-1; D not resolved. Trimming shortened V by 6 bases and J by 1 base, and 12 bases separated the two germline ends. CDR1 is DFQATT, CDR2 SNEGSKA, per germline (reference sequence). This CDR3 spans 13 amino acids.